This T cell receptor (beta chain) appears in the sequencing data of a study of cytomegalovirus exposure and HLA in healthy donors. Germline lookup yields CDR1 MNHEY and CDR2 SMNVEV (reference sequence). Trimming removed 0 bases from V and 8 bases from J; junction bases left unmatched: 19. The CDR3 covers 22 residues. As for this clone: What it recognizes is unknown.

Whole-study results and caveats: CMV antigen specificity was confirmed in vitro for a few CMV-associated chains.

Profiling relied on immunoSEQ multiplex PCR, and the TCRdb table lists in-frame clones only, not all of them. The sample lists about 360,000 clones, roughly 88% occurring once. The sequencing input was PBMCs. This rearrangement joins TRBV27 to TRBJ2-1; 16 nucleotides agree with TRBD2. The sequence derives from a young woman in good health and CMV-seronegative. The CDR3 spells CASSLSPFPGLAGGPSGDEQFF. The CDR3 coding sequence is TGTGCCAGCAGTTTATCCCCCTTTCCGGGACTAGCGGGGGGGCCAAGTGGGGATGAGCAGTTCTTC.